Listed here are 2 T cell receptor beta chains from one sample, sequenced in a study of regulatory T cells in long-lasting Graves disease. As for time point: newly diagnosed GD, antithyroid drugs for less than 3 months. Generation of the TCR library employed RNA extracted from PBMCs. Both iRepertoire HTBI primers and Arm-PCR of CDR3 regions were used to build the TCR beta libraries. Each CDR3 protein is one row after TCRdb ran MiXCR on the multiplex PCR reads. The repertoire holds more than 300,000 distinct CDR3 sequences, with approximately 12% as singletons. The same data also went into a second study, on T cells in Graves' hyperthyroidism and ophthalmopathy.

This material consisted of peripheral blood mononuclear cells (PBMCs), taken at new diagnosis, from a patient treated with antithyroid drugs. Receptors originate from a woman aged 18-35 years with Graves disease.

This clonotype occurred many times. CDR3 amino acids: CASRPPLGPSYEQYF. CDR3 bases: TGTGCCAGCAGGCCCCCTTTGGGCCCTTCCTACGAGCAGTACTTC. The chain links TRBV28 to TRBJ2-7; D unclear. V gave up 6 bases and J gave up 1 base, with 16 bases separating them. The germline V gene encodes CDR1 MDHEN and CDR2 SYDVKM. This CDR3 comprises 15 residues.

This clonotype has a handful of counts. The chain carries TRBV12-3 or TRBV12-4 and TRBJ1-1, with D possibly matching TRBD1 (6 bases). The CDR3 totals 14 residues. V lost 5 bases to trimming and J lost 1 base, with 11 bases between them. The CDR3 region has the DNA TGTGCCAGCAGTGCTTGGACAGAGAACACTGAAGCTTTCTTT. This translates into CASSAWTENTEAFF.